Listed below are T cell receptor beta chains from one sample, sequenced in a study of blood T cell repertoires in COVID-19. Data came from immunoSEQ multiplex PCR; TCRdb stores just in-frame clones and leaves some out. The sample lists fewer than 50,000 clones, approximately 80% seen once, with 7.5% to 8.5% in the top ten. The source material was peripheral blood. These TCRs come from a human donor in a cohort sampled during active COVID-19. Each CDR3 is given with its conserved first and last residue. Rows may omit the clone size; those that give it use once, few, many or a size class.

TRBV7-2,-,CASSIARGSYEQYF
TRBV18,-,CASSQAGHTDTQYF
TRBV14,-,CASSPGGGRAEAFF
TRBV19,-,CASSAGTSGAYEQYF
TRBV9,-,CASSVDKSYYNEQFF
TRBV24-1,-,CATGDQGLAGADTQYF
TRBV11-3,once,CASSPRRGGNTDTQYF
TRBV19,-,CASSTSHRGENQPQHF
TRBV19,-,CASSINGNQPQHF
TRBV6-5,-,CASRLAFYEQYF
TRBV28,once,CASSWARENQPQHF
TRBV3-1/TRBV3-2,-,CASSQGHQNQPQHF
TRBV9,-,CASSAALGAGLAGADTQYF
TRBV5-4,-,CASSLWLAGAGSEQFF
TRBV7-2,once,CASSGRGRETQYF
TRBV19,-,CASSDLAGAGETQYF